This T cell receptor beta chain is from a study of vaccination and CD4 T cells after COVID-19. Study background: Taking of post-vaccine samples occurred a median approximately 72 days after dose two (range 14 to 241). Overlapping SARS-CoV-2, HCoV-NL63, HCoV-OC43 and HCoV-229E spike peptides were used to stimulate cells.

The study sequenced cultured CD4+ T cell DNA using the Oncomine TCR Beta short-read assay. TCRdb re-called the PCR reads with MiXCR, one entry per CDR3 protein. This table has around 18,000 distinct CDR3 sequences, 36% appearing once. V lost 4 bases and J 1 base, leaving 8 bases between the germline ends. Germline V CDR1 and CDR2: MGHRA, YSYEKL. The CDR3 covers 14 residues. Treatment denoted: roughly 10-day PBMC culture with coronavirus spike peptide pools or control peptides (ViraFEST assay). A remark on this clonotype: No antigen is known for it.

The sample in question was CD4+ T cells from blood, cultured in vitro, obtained before SARS-CoV-2 vaccination. The chain couples TRBV4-1 to TRBJ1-5; D remains ambiguous. This TCR was sampled from a human donor who received a COVID-19 vaccine. The CDR3 DNA follows: TGCGCCAGCAGCCGAGTAGGGAGCAATCAGCCCCAGCATTTT. It yields the protein CASSRVGSNQPQHF.